These 20 T cell receptor beta chains share one sample of origin, sequenced in a study of T cell responses to AZD1222 COVID-19 vaccine (dated by TCRdb to about 2021). Library method: the immunoSEQ multiplex PCR assay. TCRdb took over this immuneACCESS table, retaining in-frame rearrangements with V and J assigned. Such tables are incomplete; in checked studies, under half of the missing clones stem from an unresolved V gene, and the remainder is unexplained. Across this sample there are about 110,000 clones, with about 92% seen only once. The ten largest clonotypes hold roughly 3% of the sample. What the time point label conveys for this sample: baseline before first vaccination. Per the publication, the treatment or condition label means: meningococcal conjugate vaccine given as trial control. The sequenced sample was peripheral blood, obtained on day 0 of MenACWY control vaccination. The receptors here all came from an adult in good health.

The V and J genes are TRBV11-2 and TRBJ2-7; either TRBD1 or TRBD2 may fit D (6 bases each). The V end was cut by 5 bases, the J end by 1 base, with 15 bases between. The CDR3 has 15 amino acids. Germline CDR1 and CDR2: SGHAT and FQNNGV. The DNA for the CDR3 is TGTGCCAGCAGCCGCGGGACATTCCTTTCCTACGAGCAGTACTTC. Protein: CASSRGTFLSYEQYF.

The V gene is TRBV5-1, the J gene TRBJ1-1; 7 bases are a match to TRBD1. Germline V gene lookup returns CDR1 SGHRS and CDR2 YFSETQ. The CDR3 has 14 amino acids. J was trimmed by 0 bases and V by 7 bases; bases with no gene match: 6. This CDR3 reads CASGEQGMNTEAFF. CDR3 in DNA: TGCGCCAGCGGCGAACAGGGGATGAACACTGAAGCTTTCTTT. The whole variable domain, filled in from reference TRBV5-1 and TRBJ1-1, reads KAGVTQTPRYLIKTRGQQVTLSCSPISGHRSVSWYQQTPGQGLQFLFEYFSETQRNKGNFPGRFSGRQFSNSRSEMNVSTLELGDSALYLCASGEQGMNTEAFFGQGTRLTVV.

The chain combines TRBV5-1 with TRBJ2-7; 8 bases match TRBD1. The CDR3 consists of 14 residues. V was pared by 4 bases and J by 0 bases, with 3 bases of the junction left unmatched. Looked up from germline, CDR1 is SGHRS and CDR2 is YFSETQ. As DNA, the CDR3 is TGCGCCAGCAGCCCGGGACAGGCCTCCTACGAGCAGTACTTC. Translating gives CASSPGQASYEQYF.

This sequence joins TRBV19 and TRBJ2-5, with D tentatively TRBD1 (6 bases). Germline CDR1 is LNHDA and CDR2 is SQIVND (reference sequence). The germline V and J ends were trimmed by 5 bases and 1 base, with 14 bases remaining between them. This CDR3 region has 15 residues. CDR3 DNA sequence: TGTGCCAGTAGTCCGCTGACAGGACTCCAAGAGACCCAGTACTTC. This translates into CASSPLTGLQETQYF.

The chain recombines TRBV3-1 (or the pseudogene TRBV3-2) with TRBJ2-7, with unresolved D. The germline V gene encodes CDR1 LGHDT and CDR2 YNNKEL (reference sequence). V lost 1 base to trimming and J lost 5 bases, with 6 bases between them. This CDR3 is built from 12 residues. The DNA for the CDR3 is TGTGCCAGCAGCCAAGCGGCCCACGAGCAGTACTTC. Its protein product is CASSQAAHEQYF.

The chain recombines TRBV7-9 with TRBJ1-2; D perhaps matches TRBD1 (6 bases). The germline gives CDR1 SEHNR, CDR2 FQNEAQ (reference sequence). CDR3 size: 12 residues. The V end lost 11 bases, the J end lost 3 bases, and 13 bases lay between the germline ends. CDR3 sequence reads: CALGSGDYGYTF. The CDR3 coding sequence is TGTGCCCTAGGGTCAGGGGACTATGGCTACACCTTC.

The chain recombines TRBV6-5 with TRBJ2-3; no firm D call. Germline-derived CDR1 and CDR2 are MNHEY and SVGAGI. V was trimmed by 2 bases and J by 1 base, leaving 10 bases between them. This CDR3 region has 15 residues. The CDR3 DNA follows: TGTGCCAGCAGTTACGCCGTCCTTGGCACAGATACGCAGTATTTT. The encoded protein is CASSYAVLGTDTQYF.

The CDR3 spells CASSPGAGRNEQYF. In nucleotides, the CDR3 is TGTGCCAGCAGCCCGGGGGCAGGGAGGAACGAGCAGTACTTC. This chain joins TRBV11-1 and TRBJ2-7; D possibly matches TRBD1 or TRBD2 (6 bases each). The CDR3 covers 14 residues. The V and J ends lost 5 bases and 5 bases respectively, with 16 bases between them. CDR1 is SGHAT, CDR2 FQDESV, per germline (reference sequence).

The rearrangement joins TRBV13 to TRBJ1-1, with D uncertain. The V end was cut by 0 bases, the J end by 11 bases, with 10 bases between. Germline CDR1 reads PRHDT; CDR2 reads FYEKMQ (reference sequence). This CDR3 is 12 amino acids long. This CDR3 is CASSLGVLRAFF. The CDR3 DNA reads as TGTGCCAGCAGCTTAGGGGTACTCCGGGCTTTCTTT.

This chain uses TRBV18 with TRBJ2-1; no clear D gene. Germline V gene data show CDR1 as KGHSH and CDR2 as LQKENI. CDR3 length equals 13 residues. V shed 4 bases and J shed 5 bases, with 9 bases lying between them. The CDR3 coding sequence is TGTGCCAGCTCACTGAACATAGACAATGAGCAGTTCTTC. Its translation is CASSLNIDNEQFF. The complete variable domain, with remaining parts taken from reference TRBV18 and TRBJ2-1, reads NAGVMQNPRHLVRRRGQEARLRCSPMKGHSHVYWYRQLPEEGLKFMVYLQKENIIDESGMPKERFSAEFPKEGPSILRIQQVVRGDSAAYFCASSLNIDNEQFFGPGTRLTVL.

This clone was picked up one time. This sequence joins TRBV18 and TRBJ1-1; 9 positions agree with TRBD1. Germline V gives CDR1 KGHSH, CDR2 LQKENI. V was pared by 3 bases and J by 5 bases, with 13 bases of the junction left unmatched. The CDR3 spans 17 residues. CDR3 sequence (DNA): TGTGCCAGCTCACCCTTTTTAGAACAGGGGGCCCAGACTGAAGCTTTCTTT. It yields the protein CASSPFLEQGAQTEAFF.

CDR3 sequence reads: CASSPDLSGNTIYF. In DNA, the CDR3 is TGTGCCAGCAGCCCAGACCTCTCTGGAAACACCATATATTTT. The chain uses TRBV5-6 and TRBJ1-3; D not certain. The CDR3 spans 14 residues. V lost 4 bases to trimming and J lost 0 bases, with 8 bases between them. The germline V gene has CDR1 SGHDT and CDR2 YYEEEE. The full variable domain, completed using reference TRBV5-6 and TRBJ1-3, is DAGVTQSPTHLIKTRGQQVTLRCSPKSGHDTVSWYQQALGQGPQFIFQYYEEEERQRGNFPDRFSGHQFPNYSSELNVNALLLGDSALYLCASSPDLSGNTIYFGEGSWLTVV.

The chain recombines TRBV11-3 with TRBJ2-3; no reliable D call. This CDR3 is 13 amino acids long. The V gene lost 2 bases and the J gene lost 5 bases, with 8 bases spanning the gap. Germline lookup yields CDR1 SGHNT and CDR2 YENEEA. The CDR3 coding sequence is TGTGCCAGCAGCTTACGTCGGGTAGATACGCAGTATTTT. Encoded protein: CASSLRRVDTQYF.

The gene calls are TRBV14 and TRBJ1-5; 7 nucleotides agree with TRBD1. Germline V lookup: CDR1 SGHDN, CDR2 FVKESK. The junction had 7 bases not matched to a gene; V was cut back by 1 base and J by 4 bases. The CDR3 is 16 amino acids. This CDR3 is CASSQVRQGRNQPQHF. CDR3 in DNA: TGTGCCAGCAGCCAAGTTCGACAGGGAAGAAATCAGCCCCAGCATTTT.

Only one count was recorded for this clone. The chain is built from TRBV7-9 and TRBJ1-2; a possible D gene is TRBD1 (5 bases). CDR1 SEHNR and CDR2 FQNEAQ come from the germline V gene (reference sequence). CDR3 length: 14 amino acids. V gave up 3 bases and J gave up 2 bases, with 10 bases separating them. The CDR3 nucleotides read TGTGCCAGCAGCTTCTCAGGGCAGAACTATGGCTACACCTTC. Translated: CASSFSGQNYGYTF.

This clone was recorded only once. The chain employs TRBV5-5 and TRBJ1-2; D unclear. From germline, CDR1 is SGHKS and CDR2 YYEKEE (reference sequence). Trimming took off 6 bases at V and 8 bases at J, with 17 bases between the two ends. The length of the CDR3 is 13 residues. CDR3 residues: CASTGVLGNGYTF. The DNA of the CDR3 is TGTGCCAGCACTGGGGTATTAGGTAACGGCTACACCTTC.

V and J are TRBV4-3 and TRBJ2-7; D might be TRBD1 (6 bases). The CDR3 is 18 residues long. The germline V and J ends were trimmed by 0 bases and 0 bases, with 18 bases remaining between them. Germline V gene data show CDR1 as LGHNA and CDR2 as YSLEER. CDR3 bases: TGCGCCAGCAGCCAAGATCTTATAAGGACAGAACTCTCCTACGAGCAGTACTTC. It yields the protein CASSQDLIRTELSYEQYF.

V and J are TRBV5-1 and TRBJ2-3, with a possible D match to TRBD1 (7 bases). The V gene lost 5 bases and the J gene lost 6 bases, with 13 bases spanning the gap. CDR1 and CDR2 from the germline V gene are SGHRS and YFSETQ. The CDR3 length is 13 residues. CDR3 residues: CASSQEGADTQYF. CDR3 bases: TGCGCCAGCAGTCAGGAGGGGGCGGATACGCAGTATTTT.

The chain links TRBV4-3 to TRBJ2-5; D remains ambiguous. The CDR3 spans 15 residues. Trimming removed 1 base from V and 1 base from J, with 10 bases in between. Germline CDR1 is LGHNA and CDR2 is YSLEER. The CDR3 DNA reads TGCGCCAGCAGCCAAGGAAAACAGTCCCAAGAGACCCAGTACTTC. It translates to CASSQGKQSQETQYF.

This clone has a single count. The rearrangement links TRBV5-1 to TRBJ2-7; D may be TRBD1 (5 bases). Germline CDR1 and CDR2: SGHRS and YFSETQ. This CDR3 has 15 amino acids. Trimming shortened V by 4 bases and J by 0 bases, and 14 bases separated the two germline ends. This chain's CDR3 is CASSPPGSLSYEQYF. The CDR3 coding sequence is TGCGCCAGCAGCCCTCCAGGGTCCCTCTCCTACGAGCAGTACTTC.